This T cell receptor (beta chain) was observed in a study of spatial heterogeneity in lung cancer. The V gene end was trimmed by 0 bases and the J gene end by 1 base; junction bases not matched to a gene: 7. CDR3 length equals 17 residues. CDR1 and CDR2 (germline): LGHNA, YSLEER. TCRdb re-called the 5' RACE reads with MiXCR, one entry per CDR3 protein. The repertoire includes about 85,000 distinct CDR3 sequences, 15% to 25% of them detected once, and about 6.8% sits in the top ten. As for time point: sample taken at primary tumor resection. Without sorting, whole RNA was sequenced from tumor, nontumor lung or frozen PBMC. The sample holds many counts of this clonotype.

The clonotype comes from a male donor with early-stage non-small cell lung cancer. The V gene is TRBV4-3, the J gene TRBJ2-3; 7 bases fit TRBD2. The starting material was PBMCs, obtained at surgery. CDR3 sequence (DNA): TGCGCCAGCAGCCAAGAGGGAGGGATGGGGGGCACAGATACGCAGTATTTT. Its translation: CASSQEGGMGGTDTQYF.